Each of the 29 T cell receptor beta chains below was sequenced from the same sample in a study of CD8 T cells in ankylosing spondylitis. No antigen has been assigned to these receptors. Broader study findings: Seven to nine highly homologous variants formed a TCR beta motif that appeared characteristic of ankylosing spondylitis blood.

TCRdb redid the calling of the 5' RACE reads with MiXCR, one entry per CDR3 protein. The sample gives 650,000 to 800,000 distinct CDR3 sequences, around 20% of which show up once; around 20% is in the top ten. What was sequenced was blood, either unsorted or a sorted T cell fraction (not recorded which). All receptors derive from a male donor with ankylosing spondylitis.

The rearrangement joins TRBV29-1 to TRBJ2-5; D is undetermined. The germline gives CDR1 SQVTM, CDR2 ANQGSEA. V lost 1 base and J lost 1, with 7 bases in between. The CDR3 has 13 amino acids. The DNA for the CDR3 is TGCAGCGTTGAAGGCCAGGCCCAAGAGACCCAGTACTTC. Residues: CSVEGQAQETQYF.

The DNA of the CDR3 is TGTGCCAGCAAGAGACAGGGTGCTAGCCGGGACACCGGGGAGCTGTTTTTT. It codes for CASKRQGASRDTGELFF. The gene calls are TRBV6-2 or TRBV6-3 and TRBJ2-2, with 7 bases lining up with TRBD1. From germline, CDR1 is MNHEY and CDR2 SVGEGT. CDR3 length: 17 residues. With 7 bases clipped from V and 3 bases from J, the junction kept 14 bases outside the gene matches.

The CDR3: CASSLGDRAGQPQHF. The DNA for the CDR3 is TGCGCCAGCAGCTTGGGGGACAGGGCGGGTCAGCCCCAGCATTTT. The chain combines TRBV5-1 with TRBJ1-5, with 9 bases lining up with TRBD1. Germline values: CDR1 SGHRS, CDR2 YFSETQ. The CDR3 covers 15 residues. The V segment lost 0 bases and the J segment 6 bases; nucleotides outside the gene matches: 4.

V and J are TRBV2 and TRBJ2-3; D unresolved. V was pared by 1 base and J by 4 bases, with 6 bases between. This CDR3 spans 13 amino acids. In germline, CDR1 is SNHLY, CDR2 FYNNEI. CDR3 amino acids: CASSEGRADTQYF. For the CDR3, the DNA is TGTGCCAGCAGTGAAGGTAGAGCAGATACGCAGTATTTT.

The chain joins TRBV6-5 to TRBJ2-2, with 8 bases aligning to TRBD1. This CDR3 is built from 16 residues. Germline loops: CDR1 MNHEY, CDR2 SVGAGI. J lost 5 bases, V lost 3 bases, and 8 bases had no gene match. CDR3 residues: CASSYKGQVATGELFF. The CDR3 nucleotides are TGTGCCAGCAGTTATAAGGGACAGGTTGCGACCGGGGAGCTGTTTTTT.

This clonotype was seen a few times. The chain combines TRBV18 with TRBJ2-6; tentative D call: TRBD1 (5 bases). Germline CDR1 reads KGHSH; CDR2 reads LQKENI. V was clipped by 2 bases and J by 4 bases, with 15 bases between them. This CDR3 has 17 amino acids. CDR3 bases: TGTGCCAGCTCACCATTGCAGGGCTCCTCCGGGGCCAACGTCCTGACTTTC. The encoded protein is CASSPLQGSSGANVLTF.

The gene calls are TRBV19 and TRBJ2-7; TRBD1 might be the D (5 bases). The CDR3 extends over 17 amino acids. The V end lost 3 bases, the J end lost 2 bases, and 20 bases lay between the germline ends. CDR1 is LNHDA and CDR2 is SQIVND in the germline V gene (reference sequence). The chain's CDR3 is CASSIGAPWEGAYEQYF. The CDR3 DNA sequence: TGTGCCAGTAGTATCGGTGCCCCGTGGGAAGGGGCCTACGAGCAGTACTTC.

The chain links TRBV18 to TRBJ2-1, with D possibly matching TRBD1 (6 bases). Trimming removed 3 bases from V and 1 base from J, with 10 bases in between. Germline values: CDR1 KGHSH, CDR2 LQKENI. The CDR3 has 15 residues. In nucleotides, the CDR3 is TGTGCCAGCTCACCGGCAAGGGGGTCCTACAATGAGCAGTTCTTC. Translation gives CASSPARGSYNEQFF.

This clonotype was recorded only once. The V call is TRBV9, the J call TRBJ2-1, with 8 bases lining up with TRBD1. V was clipped by 0 bases and J by 7 bases; unmatched bases: 0. CDR1 and CDR2 (germline): SGDLS, YYNGEE. The CDR3 totals 13 residues. As DNA, the CDR3 is TGTGCCAGCAGCGTAGGACAGGGGAATGAGCAGTTCTTC. This gives the protein CASSVGQGNEQFF.

The rearrangement joins TRBV6-1 to TRBJ1-1; TRBD1 agrees at 7 bases. CDR3 length equals 17 residues. J gave up 5 bases and V 0 bases, and 12 bases lay outside the gene matches. The germline V gene encodes CDR1 MNHNS and CDR2 SASEGT. The CDR3 DNA follows: TGTGCCAGCAGTGAAGCGGAGGGGGACAGAGGATCTACTGAAGCTTTCTTT. Protein product: CASSEAEGDRGSTEAFF.

This clonotype was recorded a few times. The chain uses TRBV6-1 and TRBJ2-5, with 7 bases identical to TRBD2. Unmatched junction bases numbered 9, after V lost 6 bases and J lost 2 bases. The CDR3 loop spans 15 amino acids. CDR1 and CDR2 (germline): MNHNS, SASEGT. CDR3 DNA sequence: TGTGCCAGCAGGAACCTAGCGGAGGGACAAGAGACCCAGTACTTC. It yields the protein CASRNLAEGQETQYF.

This clonotype was observed at least ten times. The rearrangement joins TRBV5-1 to TRBJ1-5, with 10 bases aligning to TRBD1. Unmatched junction bases numbered 3, after V lost 3 bases and J lost 6 bases. This CDR3 is 14 amino acids long. Germline CDR1 SGHRS, CDR2 YFSETQ. The CDR3 reads CASSSDRGLQPQHF. CDR3 nucleotides: TGCGCCAGCAGCTCCGACAGGGGGCTTCAGCCCCAGCATTTT.

The J gene is TRBJ2-7, the V gene TRBV28, with D hard to call. Germline V gene sequence: CDR1 MDHEN, CDR2 SYDVKM. Trimming took 7 bases from V and 5 from J, leaving 9 bases between them. The CDR3 runs 11 residues. The CDR3 nucleotides read TGTGCCAGCACAACTACGGACGAGCAGTACTTC. Translated, it gives CASTTTDEQYF.

This chain connects TRBV28 to TRBJ2-7, with D maybe TRBD1 (6 bases). Germline V gene sequence: CDR1 MDHEN, CDR2 SYDVKM. The V end was cut by 3 bases, the J end by 4 bases, with 16 bases between. CDR3 length: 15 amino acids. The CDR3 region is CASSLGPTGKYEQYF. CDR3 sequence (DNA): TGTGCCAGCAGTTTGGGACCCACAGGGAAGTACGAGCAGTACTTC. The full variable domain, its missing parts supplied by reference TRBV28 and TRBJ2-7, is DVKVTQSSRYLVKRTGEKVFLECVQDMDHENMFWYRQDPGLGLRLIYFSYDVKMKEKGDIPEGYSVSREKKERFSLILESASTNQTSMYLCASSLGPTGKYEQYFGPGTRLTVT.

V is TRBV10-3 and J is TRBJ2-3; 7 nucleotides agree with TRBD2. The CDR3 spans 12 residues. Germline CDR1 reads ENHRY; CDR2 reads SYGVKD. V gave up 6 bases and J gave up 4 bases; unmatched junction bases: 1. The chain's CDR3 is CAIRGLPDTQYF. In DNA, the CDR3 is TGTGCCATCAGGGGACTACCAGATACGCAGTATTTT.

There are a few counts of this clonotype. Sequence at one end of the junction differs from germline and may be a read error. The V and J genes are TRBV12-3 or TRBV12-4 and TRBJ2-1; TRBD2 agrees at 12 bases. The CDR3 length is 12 residues. The CDR3 sequence is CASSRRTSGTLF. The CDR3 DNA is TGTGCCAGCAGTCGTCGGACTAGCGGGACTCTCTTC.

The gene calls are TRBV4-1 and TRBJ1-5; TRBD1 agrees at 9 bases. This CDR3 has 16 residues. Unmatched junction bases numbered 9, after V lost 3 bases and J lost 6 bases. Germline CDR1 MGHRA, CDR2 YSYEKL. The CDR3 protein is CASSQMGQGIRQPQHF. The CDR3 nucleotides are TGCGCCAGCAGCCAGATGGGACAGGGAATACGTCAGCCCCAGCATTTT.

The chain links TRBV5-6 to TRBJ1-1, with a weak D call TRBD1 (6 bases). Trimming pared 4 bases from V and 1 base from J, leaving 14 bases between. CDR1 is SGHDT, CDR2 YYEEEE, per germline. The CDR3 spans 15 residues. As DNA, the CDR3 is TGTGCCAGCAGCACTGGGGGCACTAAGAACACTGAAGCTTTCTTT. This translates into CASSTGGTKNTEAFF.

There are a few counts of this clonotype. The rearrangement uses TRBV2 and TRBJ1-1; D possibly corresponds to TRBD1 (5 bases). V was pared by 3 bases and J by 4 bases, with 9 bases between. Germline V gene data show CDR1 as SNHLY and CDR2 as FYNNEI. The CDR3 contains 13 residues. CDR3 in DNA: TGTGCCAGCAGTGATCGGGGGGTCACTGAAGCTTTCTTT. Its protein product is CASSDRGVTEAFF. Variable domain in full (rest from reference TRBV2 and TRBJ1-1): EPEVTQTPSHQVTQMGQEVILRCVPISNHLYFYWYRQILGQKVEFLVSFYNNEISEKSEIFDDQFSVERPDGSNFTLKIRSTKLEDSAMYFCASSDRGVTEAFFGQGTRLTVV.

The DNA for the CDR3 is TGTGCCAGCTCGCCCCGGGGGACAGGGCTCGATGAGCAGTTCTTC. Translation gives CASSPRGTGLDEQFF. V gene TRBV18 combines with J gene TRBJ2-1, with TRBD1 matching 9 bases. V shed 6 bases and J 8 bases; nucleotides not matched to a gene: 11. Germline CDR1 and CDR2: KGHSH and LQKENI. There are 15 residues in the CDR3.

V gene TRBV5-5 combines with J gene TRBJ1-1; D is unresolved. The germline V gene has CDR1 SGHKS and CDR2 YYEKEE (reference sequence). Trimming left V 4 bases short and J 7 bases short, with 14 bases between. The length of the CDR3 is 13 residues. CDR3 loop: CASSPPAEREAFF. In nucleotides, the CDR3 is TGTGCCAGCAGCCCGCCGGCGGAACGTGAAGCTTTCTTT.

This clonotype appeared a few times. J is TRBJ1-1 and V is TRBV5-1; D is perhaps TRBD1 (5 bases). This CDR3 spans 15 amino acids. Germline CDR1 and CDR2: SGHRS and YFSETQ. V lost 7 bases, J lost 5 bases, and 21 bases lay in between. CDR3 region: CASANLGGVSTEAFF. In DNA form, the CDR3 reads TGCGCCAGCGCCAACCTCGGGGGGGTTTCGACTGAAGCTTTCTTT. The full variable domain, rest sourced from reference TRBV5-1 and TRBJ1-1, is KAGVTQTPRYLIKTRGQQVTLSCSPISGHRSVSWYQQTPGQGLQFLFEYFSETQRNKGNFPGRFSGRQFSNSRSEMNVSTLELGDSALYLCASANLGGVSTEAFFGQGTRLTVV.

The V call is TRBV10-3, the J call TRBJ2-2; maybe TRBD2 (5 bases). Trimming stripped 0 bases from V and 0 bases from J, with 5 bases between. The CDR3 covers 15 residues. Germline assignment: CDR1 ENHRY and CDR2 SYGVKD. Written as DNA, the CDR3 is TGTGCCATCAGTGAGTCTAGCGCGAACACCGGGGAGCTGTTTTTT. Translating gives CAISESSANTGELFF.

The rearrangement uses TRBV2 and TRBJ2-7; possibly TRBD1 or TRBD2 for D (5 bases each). Germline V gene lookup returns CDR1 SNHLY and CDR2 FYNNEI. The CDR3 covers 15 residues. V lost 6 bases to trimming and J lost 4 bases, with 19 bases between them. The CDR3 region is CASRSSGTPRYEQYF. For the CDR3, the DNA is TGTGCCAGCAGATCCTCCGGGACCCCCAGGTACGAGCAGTACTTC.

This clonotype occurred a few times. This CDR3 is CASSEYPDRQETQYF. DNA of the CDR3: TGTGCCAGCAGTGAATACCCCGACAGACAAGAGACCCAGTACTTC. The rearrangement links TRBV25-1 to TRBJ2-5; TRBD1 might be the D (5 bases). Trimming left V 0 bases short and J 2 bases short, with 10 bases between. The germline V gene encodes CDR1 MGHDK and CDR2 SYGVNS. CDR3 length: 15 residues.

The V and J genes are TRBV10-3 and TRBJ2-1, with no clear D. The CDR3 has 17 amino acids. CDR1 ENHRY and CDR2 SYGVKD come from the germline V gene. Trimming took off 3 bases at V and 6 bases at J, with 21 bases between the two ends. For the CDR3, the DNA is TGTGCCATCAGTGACCCGGGCTCCCCGCGGCCTCTCAATGAGCAGTTCTTC. It codes for CAISDPGSPRPLNEQFF.

This rearrangement joins TRBV12-3 or TRBV12-4 to TRBJ2-3, with 9 bases matching TRBD2. The CDR3 spans 16 residues. The V segment lost 5 bases and the J segment 5 bases; nucleotides outside the gene matches: 11. The CDR3 here is CASSPWTSEARDTQYF. CDR3 DNA sequence: TGTGCCAGCAGTCCTTGGACTAGCGAGGCAAGAGATACGCAGTATTTT.

This chain connects TRBV6-2 or TRBV6-3 to TRBJ2-3; D not resolved. The CDR3 has 18 residues. Germline values: CDR1 MNHEY, CDR2 SVGEGT. Between the trimmed V and J ends, which lost 6 bases and 2 bases, there was a span of 24 bases. The CDR3 loop is CASRSSQGGRAITDTQYF. The CDR3, as DNA: TGTGCCAGCAGGTCCTCCCAAGGTGGACGCGCTATCACAGATACGCAGTATTTT.

The rearrangement uses TRBV6-1 and TRBJ1-2, with D maybe TRBD1 (5 bases). Germline V gene data show CDR1 as MNHNS and CDR2 as SASEGT. Trimming took off 3 bases at V and 6 bases at J, with 14 bases between the two ends. This CDR3 is 14 amino acids long. Here the CDR3 DNA reads TGTGCCAGCAGTGAGTTGACAGCGAGAGATGGCTACACCTTC. Its protein is CASSELTARDGYTF.